This TCR beta chain was identified during a study of cytomegalovirus exposure and HLA in healthy donors (dated by TCRdb to the late 2010s). With regard to the full study: An earlier analysis of roughly 500 of the donors reported about 290 Gb of sequence data and about 100 million unique TCR beta sequences from 150 million to 200 million T cells. HLA typing covered class I and class II loci at four-digit resolution. Of the 300 to 500 genotyped donors, more than 75% were placed in the genetic ancestry cluster associated with self-reported Caucasian donors. Among 398 genotyped donors of the cohort, an average of around 240,000 unique TCR beta nucleotide sequences were sequenced per donor, roughly 20% of them non-productive. The study aimed to test whether cataloging public T cell receptors could reveal signatures of past pathogen exposure. An early release covering approximately 600 HLA-typed donors comprised about 300 gigabases of sequencing data and tens of millions of unique TCR sequences. Every repertoire in the discovery cohort had been generated on one and the same sequencing platform. Several DR-DQ haplotypes were handled as single units for association and clustering, since linkage in the cohort was strong. A later genetic analysis used genome-wide SNP genotypes for about 60% of the roughly 700 donors, treating that subset as a discovery cohort. Donor age, sex, ethnicity and CMV serostatus were compiled together with the repertoire data. The later analysis used no new phenotypic data to find candidate immune exposures, relying instead on TCR beta sequences and their occurrence across donors. The study used immunosequencing to profile the T cell repertoires of some 600 subjects and linked those repertoires to cytomegalovirus serostatus. Typing coverage differed by locus: A, B, C, DRB1 and DQB1 were typed in about 629-630 donors, DQA1 in 500 to 550, DPA1 in 600 to 610, and DPB1 in just under 490. An earlier analysis of approximately 580 of the donors used high-throughput TCR beta sequencing to judge whether each TCR beta V gene segment behaved as functional or pseudogenic. To predict cytomegalovirus infection status, the study combined high-throughput TCR immunosequencing, statistical association of individual TCRs with disease status, and machine learning. In addition to the first cohort of around 670 subjects, a separate validation cohort of about 120 different subjects was used. To study patterns of TCR occurrence, a later analysis re-analyzed previously published TCR beta repertoires from 550 to 800 donors and added high-resolution HLA genotyping.

Only a few counts were recorded for this clone. Its antigen remains undetermined. Base quality data are lacking; no much larger clone is found one base away. The cohort comprised 710 or so healthy bone marrow donors. At the time of sampling, every cohort member was nominally healthy, though immune exposures that went unrecorded were likely present. The donor tested CMV seropositive and was one of the 289 seropositive cohort members. A peripheral blood sample was provided by each donor, and peripheral blood mononuclear cells were used for TCR beta sequencing. Genomic DNA was extracted from the blood cell samples with the Qiagen DNeasy Blood Extraction Kit. Overall study outcomes, separate from this receptor: A further reported finding was that TCR beta sequences accurately predicted the HLA-A and HLA-B alleles for most subjects in the first cohort. In an earlier analysis of 587 of the donors, most TCR beta V segments were observed in productive rearrangements about 87% or about 30% of the time, broadly matching IMGT annotations. Compared with the roughly 600-donor mean, donors in an Asian-associated ancestry cluster had fewer N-insertions in productive TCRs, according to a later genetic analysis. A total of around 150 TCR beta chains were listed by the study as associated with cytomegalovirus. Correlated functional status among segregating V segments might be attributable to linkage disequilibrium, but an unknown experimental factor could not be ruled out. Strong co-occurrence of HLA alleles, especially DR and DQ, made assigning TCR associations to individual alleles difficult. In a later analysis, some 18,000 TCR beta sequences were associated with specific HLA alleles at a false discovery rate of 0.05. A cluster of highly shared sequence variants was judged likely to represent a technical artifact of the sequencing pipeline. Because HLA typing was unavailable for some donors at each locus, only the typed subset was used in association tests. An association between a missense DCLRE1C variant and V-gene and J-gene trimming of TCR beta chains was found in a later genetic analysis and replicated in an independent cohort. In a later analysis, HLA-associated TCR beta chains showed more clonal expansion and lower generation probabilities than non-associated chains that were equally common. According to a later analysis, TCR association rates differed among HLA loci, with DRB1 alleles showing the most associated TCRs and HLA-C alleles showing the fewest. The classifier was reported to diagnose cytomegalovirus status with high specificity and sensitivity in both the original and validation cohorts. The authors suggested that the approach could potentially be generalized to other disease states and immunological phenotypes. Most CMV-associated TCR beta chains appeared to be HLA-restricted in a later analysis, and the HLA associations seemed to be driven largely by CMV exposure. In a later analysis, several top co-occurrence clusters were reported to appear linked to parvovirus B19, influenza, CMV and Epstein-Barr virus. This cohort had only TCR beta chains sequenced, and the lack of alpha or paired-chain data limited which features could be detected. Seventeen rarely observed V segments, including chromosome 9 orphons, were excluded from the earlier analysis of approximately 500 of the donors because counts were too low. Presence/absence analyses assumed roughly uniform sequencing depth across donors, an assumption that may not hold. A few of the identified cytomegalovirus-associated TCR beta chains were confirmed in vitro to be specific for cytomegalovirus antigens. For the cohort, immune exposure information was limited to CMV serostatus. Across donors, most TCR sequences were observed very rarely, whereas some public TCRs were present in many individuals.

The library was produced with the immunoSEQ multiplex PCR assay. The multiplex PCR relied on a mix of 60 forward primers for TCR Vbeta segments and 13 reverse primers for TCR Jbeta segments. The CDR3 region of rearranged TCR beta genes was amplified from genomic DNA with a multiplex PCR assay. The Illumina HiSeq System was used to sequence the amplified TCR beta libraries as 87-base-pair reads. On the authors' methods: A later analysis counted approximately 84 million unique TCR beta chains across the 600 to 850 repertoires, and some 11 million of these chains were shared by at least two donors. A nearest-neighbor algorithm error-corrected the raw reads and collapsed the reads into unique sequences, merging closely related sequences to remove PCR and sequencing errors. CDR3 sequences were aligned to IMGT reference sequences to assign V, D and J gene segments. For a sequence to be retained, a match of at least six nucleotides was required to both a V gene segment and a J gene segment. Rearrangements were classified as productive when the CDR3 lacked stop codons and remained in frame with V and J, and all other rearrangements were classified as non-productive. CDR3 was defined according to IMGT convention as the region running from the second conserved V-encoded cysteine to the conserved J-encoded phenylalanine. Sequences without an unambiguous match to a single V gene segment were excluded from the earlier analysis of several hundred of the donors. An earlier analysis of over 450 of the donors classified V segments as functional when productive rearrangements were above 56.7% and as segregating when the standard deviation between donors was above 5%. To diagnose cytomegalovirus status from the catalog of TCR beta chain sequences, a statistical classification framework was built. In a later analysis, TCR nucleotide sequences were compared against IMGT/GENE-DB human TR gene sequences so that V and J genes could be assigned. A later analysis assigned CDR3 sequences and most-parsimonious VDJ recombination scenarios with the TCRdist pipeline. In a later analysis, each TCR beta chain was defined by its CDR3 amino acid sequence together with its V-gene family, and reads without a unique V-gene family were excluded. As a way to deal with suspected cross-contamination and a sequencing artifact, a later analysis dropped 450 to 600 nucleotide sequences that were highly shared and had low generation probability. In a later analysis, a clonal expansion index was calculated for each public chain from normalized within-repertoire ranks of inferred template counts. In a later analysis, generation probabilities were computed using a VDJ recombination model fitted to out-of-frame rearrangements, and the results were checked against IGoR. Hypergeometric tests were used in a later analysis to score TCR-TCR, TCR-HLA and TCR-CMV co-occurrence, with a repertoire-size bias correction applied to the TCR pairs. To estimate false discovery rates, a later analysis permuted the HLA or CMV assignments 20 times. In a later analysis, co-occurring TCRs were grouped using DBSCAN, with TCRdist sequence similarity added in when clustering inside HLA-allele-positive subsets. Repertoires with fewer than 30,000 or more than 120,000 public chains were left out of co-occurrence clustering, as were a few repertoires with anomalous nucleotide sharing. This is the immuneACCESS table as TCRdb keeps it, with only in-frame sequences that have V and J called. A part of the clones is gone; compared with another copy, unresolved V genes explain less than half, and the rest is unexplained. For V, J and clone size, that table is used; D and trimming come from the DNA. Across this sample there are some 180,000 clones, with about 9% seen only once. The ten largest make up approximately 1.5% of the sample.

Sequences were obtained from PBMCs. The source is a woman aged 25 to 45 in good health and CMV-seropositive.

The CDR3 is CASSVGGRVTGELFF. The DNA sequence is given as TGTGCCAGCAGCGTAGGAGGGCGGGTCACCGGGGAGCTGTTTTTT. This sequence uses TRBV9 and TRBJ2-2; TRBD2 is a possible D gene, resting on 5 matching bases. V drops 0 bases and J drops 4 bases, leaving 10 bases in between. Reading from cysteine to phenylalanine, the CDR3 counts 15 amino acids. CDR3 DNA only is kept here, 45 bases in frame from base 1. The germline V gene provides CDR1 SGDLS and CDR2 YYNGEE. The variable domain in full, with residues beyond the CDR3 obtained from the reference TRBV9 and TRBJ2-2 genes, is DSGVTQTPKHLITATGQRVTLRCSPRSGDLSVYWYQQSLDQGLQFLIQYYNGEERAKGNILERFSAQQFPDLHSELNLSSLELGDSALYFCASSVGGRVTGELFFGEGSRLTVL.